This TCR beta chain was identified during a study of T cell responses to AZD1222 COVID-19 vaccine. Broader study findings: Donors skewed white British and female; clonal diversity was possibly underestimated. An increase in Spike-specific TCR breadth and depth was observed after two AZD1222 doses. Seropositive AZD1222 recipients at baseline numbered only five or six.

The assay was immunoSEQ multiplex PCR, and TCRdb's table has in-frame clones only and misses some. The profile shows around 140,000 clones, roughly 92% of them singletons. The CDR3 is made up of 15 amino acids. CDR1 is SGDLS and CDR2 is YYNGEE in the germline V gene. The V end lost 0 bases, the J end lost 2 bases, and 9 bases lay between the germline ends. Regarding this clone: Its specificity is unknown.

This TCR was recovered from an adult in good health. V gene TRBV9 combines with J gene TRBJ2-1; no clear D. Here the sequenced sample was peripheral blood, taken on day 0 of AZD1222 vaccination. The CDR3 sequence: CASSVVSGPYNEQFF. The CDR3 DNA reads as TGTGCCAGCAGCGTAGTGTCCGGTCCCTACAATGAGCAGTTCTTC.